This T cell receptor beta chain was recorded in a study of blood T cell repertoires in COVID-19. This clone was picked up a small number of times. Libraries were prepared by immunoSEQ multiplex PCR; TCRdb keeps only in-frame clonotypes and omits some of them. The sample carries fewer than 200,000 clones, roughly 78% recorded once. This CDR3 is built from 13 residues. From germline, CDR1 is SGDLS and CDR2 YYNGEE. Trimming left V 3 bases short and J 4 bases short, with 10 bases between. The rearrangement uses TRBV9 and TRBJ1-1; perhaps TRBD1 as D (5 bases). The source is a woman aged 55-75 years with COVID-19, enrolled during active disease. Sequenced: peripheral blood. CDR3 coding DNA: TGTGCCAGCAGCGCAGGGTTGGGCACTGAAGCTTTCTTT. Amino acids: CASSAGLGTEAFF.